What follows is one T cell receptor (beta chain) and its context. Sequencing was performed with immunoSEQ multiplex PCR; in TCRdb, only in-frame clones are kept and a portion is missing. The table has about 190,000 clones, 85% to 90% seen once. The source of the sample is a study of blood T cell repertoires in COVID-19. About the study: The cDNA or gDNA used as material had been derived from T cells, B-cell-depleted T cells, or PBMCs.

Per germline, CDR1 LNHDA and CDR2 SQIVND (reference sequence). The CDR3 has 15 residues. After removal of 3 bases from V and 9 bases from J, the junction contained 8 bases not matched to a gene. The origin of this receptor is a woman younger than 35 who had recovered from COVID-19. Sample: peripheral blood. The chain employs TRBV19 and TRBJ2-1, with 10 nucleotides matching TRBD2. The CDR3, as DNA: TGTGCCAGTAGTATCCTCCTAGCGGGAGTGACTGAGCAGTTCTTC. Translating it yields CASSILLAGVTEQFF.